These 28 T cell receptor beta chains came from one sample sequenced in a study of shared T cell receptors in the human thymus (dated by TCRdb to the early 2020s). Libraries were prepared through the immunoSEQ multiplex PCR assay. Not all clones reach the TCRdb copy of this immuneACCESS table, which keeps in-frame sequences only. Checked studies attribute under half of the gap to unresolved V genes and leave the rest unexplained. The sample contains some 700,000 clones, 80% to 90% of them found a single time. Roughly 0.01% of the sample is in the top ten clones. Another study also made use of these data, one on human thymus T cells.

The sequencing input was thymocytes. The receptors were sampled from a girl under three years old with a congenital heart defect. Donor details come from another sample of the same person, matched by shared clones.

The chain links TRBV11-2 to TRBJ2-1; 7 bases are shared with TRBD2. CDR1 SGHAT and CDR2 FQNNGV come from the germline V gene. Germline trimming cut 2 bases from V and 6 bases from J; bases unmatched to any gene: 4. The CDR3 contains 14 residues. CDR3 region: CASSLPAGTNEQFF. In DNA, the CDR3 is TGTGCCAGCAGCTTACCAGCGGGGACCAATGAGCAGTTCTTC.

V is TRBV6-1 and J is TRBJ1-5; 12 bases map to TRBD1. The CDR3 totals 17 residues. Germline trimming cut 4 bases from V and 0 bases from J; bases unmatched to any gene: 4. Per the germline V gene, CDR1 is MNHNS and CDR2 is SASEGT. CDR3 sequence (DNA): TGTGCCAGCAGTGTGGGACAGGGGGCCGGTAGCAATCAGCCCCAGCATTTT. This sequence encodes CASSVGQGAGSNQPQHF.

The gene calls are TRBV7-9 and TRBJ2-3, with D uncertain. Germline CDR1 is SEHNR and CDR2 is FQNEAQ (reference sequence). This CDR3 spans 18 amino acids. V lost 4 bases and J lost 0, with 20 bases in between. The CDR3 DNA follows: TGTGCCAGCAGCTGTAGCAGAGTAAGCGCCTCTAGCACAGATACGCAGTATTTT. The encoded protein is CASSCSRVSASSTDTQYF. The entire variable domain, with the rest obtained from reference TRBV7-9 and TRBJ2-3, is as follows: DTGVSQNPRHKITKRGQNVTFRCDPISEHNRLYWYRQTLGQGPEFLTYFQNEAQLEKSRLLSDRFSAERPKGSFSTLEIQRTEQGDSAMYLCASSCSRVSASSTDTQYFGPGTRLTVL.

This clone was seen a handful of times. The chain links TRBV6-5 to TRBJ1-1; no clear D. This CDR3 is 13 amino acids long. The V gene's germline CDR1 is MNHEY and CDR2 SVGAGI. Trimming removed 10 bases at V and 0 bases at J, with 12 bases between. The CDR3 DNA reads TGTGCCACACAAAGAGAGGTGAACACTGAAGCTTTCTTT. Residues: CATQREVNTEAFF.

The rearrangement joins TRBV19 to TRBJ1-5; TRBD1 aligns across 7 bases. The V gene's germline CDR1 is LNHDA and CDR2 SQIVND (reference sequence). V dropped 7 bases and J dropped 5; count of bases not matched to a gene: 5. The CDR3 loop spans 13 amino acids. The CDR3 nucleotides are TGTGCCAGTACCTGGACAGGACATCAGCCCCAGCATTTT. This sequence encodes CASTWTGHQPQHF.

The chain carries TRBV2 and TRBJ2-7; 7 positions agree with TRBD1. The CDR3 runs to 13 residues. CDR1 is SNHLY, CDR2 FYNNEI, per germline. The V and J ends lost 7 bases and 5 bases, in that order; junction bases with no gene match: 8. This CDR3 reads CASTETGRHEQYF. Written as DNA, the CDR3 is TGTGCCAGCACCGAGACAGGGCGCCACGAGCAGTACTTC.

The gene calls are TRBV4-1 and TRBJ1-6; a possible D gene is TRBD1 (5 bases). CDR1 is MGHRA, CDR2 YSYEKL, per germline. The V end lost 4 bases, the J end lost 8 bases, and 15 bases lay between the germline ends. The CDR3 runs to 15 residues. CDR3 protein: CASSPKGQVDSPLHF. CDR3 DNA: TGCGCCAGCAGCCCCAAGGGGCAGGTCGATTCACCCCTCCACTTT.

The J gene is TRBJ2-2, the V gene TRBV13; 7 bases agree with TRBD1. J gave up 2 bases and V 5 bases, and 14 bases lay outside the gene matches. This CDR3 has 18 amino acids. Germline V CDR1 and CDR2: PRHDT, FYEKMQ (reference sequence). CDR3 coding DNA: TGTGCCAGCAGCAAAAACCCGGTGGGACAGCTTAACACCGGGGAGCTGTTTTTT. It yields the protein CASSKNPVGQLNTGELFF.

This clone was counted a few times. V gene TRBV5-1 combines with J gene TRBJ1-3; the D gene is possibly TRBD1 (6 bases). The CDR3 covers 15 residues. In germline, CDR1 is SGHRS, CDR2 YFSETQ. The germline V and J ends were trimmed by 0 bases and 0 bases, with 7 bases remaining between them. The CDR3 bases are TGCGCCAGCAGCTTGGCGGGACACTCTGGAAACACCATATATTTT. Its protein product is CASSLAGHSGNTIYF.

In its sample, this clone was seen a few times. The chain uses TRBV5-1 and TRBJ2-1, with D possibly TRBD1 on 5 matching bases. Germline lookup yields CDR1 SGHRS and CDR2 YFSETQ. V was clipped by 0 bases and J by 15 bases, with 16 bases between them. CDR3 length: 13 residues. DNA of the CDR3: TGCGCCAGCAGCTTGGTGTGGGGCAGGCCACGGTTCTTC. It specifies CASSLVWGRPRFF.

The chain combines TRBV6-6 with TRBJ2-5, with TRBD1 as a possible D gene (5 bases). From germline, CDR1 is MNHNY and CDR2 SVGAGI (reference sequence). V was pared by 8 bases and J by 4 bases, with 17 bases between. This CDR3 contains 14 residues. Written as DNA, the CDR3 is TGTGCCAGCTCTCGACAGTTTGGCGGAGAGACCCAGTACTTC. Amino acid sequence: CASSRQFGGETQYF.

The J gene is TRBJ2-5, the V gene TRBV7-2; D remains unclear. This CDR3 has 15 amino acids. V gave up 1 base and J gave up 1 base, with 10 bases separating them. Germline CDR1 is SGHTA and CDR2 is FQGNSA. CDR3: CASSLGSRRQETQYF. The CDR3 bases are TGTGCCAGCAGCTTAGGGAGTCGGCGCCAAGAGACCCAGTACTTC.

The rearrangement uses TRBV4-1 and TRBJ2-5, with 9 bases fitting TRBD2. V lost 0 bases and J lost 5; bases outside the gene matches: 13. Germline CDR1 is MGHRA and CDR2 is YSYEKL. The CDR3 runs to 18 residues. The CDR3 is CASSQEPTRGGGFETQYF. The CDR3 DNA follows: TGCGCCAGCAGCCAAGAACCGACGCGGGGGGGCGGGTTTGAGACCCAGTACTTC.

The chain carries TRBV28 and TRBJ1-2; TRBD1 agrees at 8 bases. The V gene end was trimmed by 8 bases and the J gene end by 4 bases; junction bases not matched to a gene: 24. The CDR3 is 19 residues long. Germline loops: CDR1 MDHEN, CDR2 SYDVKM. The CDR3 nucleotides are TGTGCCAGCTGTCCTAAACAAGAAATTTGGGCAGGGGGCGCCTATGGCTACACCTTC. Protein sequence: CASCPKQEIWAGGAYGYTF.

This clone was seen only a few times. The V gene is TRBV6-1, the J gene TRBJ1-6; 8 bases are a match to TRBD1. Germline V CDR1 and CDR2: MNHNS, SASEGT. The CDR3 extends over 18 amino acids. The V gene end was trimmed by 2 bases and the J gene end by 9 bases; junction bases not matched to a gene: 15. CDR3 coding DNA: TGTGCCAGCAGTGAATCCCCCTTCCTTGACAGGGGAGCTTCACCCCTCCACTTT. Protein: CASSESPFLDRGASPLHF.

V gene TRBV11-2 combines with J gene TRBJ1-2; D uncertain. Trimming removed 5 bases from V and 0 bases from J, with 10 bases in between. In germline, CDR1 is SGHAT, CDR2 FQNNGV. The CDR3 loop spans 14 amino acids. The CDR3 region is CASSVGQSNYGYTF. The CDR3 coding sequence is TGTGCCAGCAGCGTAGGCCAGTCTAACTATGGCTACACCTTC.

The chain carries TRBV5-1 and TRBJ2-3; 11 nucleotides agree with TRBD1. The CDR3 contains 20 residues. The germline V gene encodes CDR1 SGHRS and CDR2 YFSETQ. J gave up 2 bases and V 6 bases, and 20 bases lay outside the gene matches. The chain's CDR3 is CASTPPGKGDRGRYTDTQYF. The CDR3, as DNA: TGCGCCAGCACCCCCCCCGGGAAAGGGGACAGGGGGAGATACACAGATACGCAGTATTTT.

The genes are TRBV27 and TRBJ2-1; D perhaps matches TRBD2 (5 bases). CDR3 length: 15 residues. Trimming stripped 3 bases from V and 12 bases from J, with 21 bases between. From germline, CDR1 is MNHEY and CDR2 SMNVEV (reference sequence). CDR3 in amino acids: CASSLRASRVWGQFF. The CDR3, as DNA: TGTGCCAGCAGTTTGCGGGCCTCGAGGGTCTGGGGGCAGTTCTTC.

V gene TRBV28 combines with J gene TRBJ1-2; no clear D gene. The ends were cut back, 8 bases at V and 4 bases at J, with 17 bases in the middle. The V gene's germline CDR1 is MDHEN and CDR2 SYDVKM. This CDR3 has 14 residues. CDR3 in DNA: TGTGCCAGCGAATCGGTTCAGACACTCTATGGCTACACCTTC. Translation gives CASESVQTLYGYTF.

CDR3 loop: CASSLRGRWGYTF. The CDR3 DNA follows: TGTGCCAGCAGTTTGCGGGGTCGGTGGGGCTACACCTTC. The chain uses TRBV6-1 and TRBJ1-2; D is unclear. Trimming took 5 bases from V and 8 from J, leaving 15 bases between them. This CDR3 is 13 amino acids long. Germline V gene lookup returns CDR1 MNHNS and CDR2 SASEGT.

J is TRBJ2-2 and V is TRBV5-1; possible D gene TRBD2, 5 bases. The CDR3 contains 16 residues. V was cut by 4 bases and J by 6 bases, with 19 bases left in between. In germline, CDR1 is SGHRS, CDR2 YFSETQ. CDR3 in amino acids: CASSGTGETVAGELFF. In DNA, the CDR3 is TGCGCCAGCAGCGGAACCGGGGAAACGGTCGCCGGGGAGCTGTTTTTT.

As DNA, the CDR3 is TGTGCCAGCAGTTCCCACAGGGGATCTGAAAAACTGTTTTTT. Translation: CASSSHRGSEKLFF. The chain links TRBV28 to TRBJ1-4; TRBD1 agrees at 7 bases. The CDR3 runs 14 residues. The V segment lost 4 bases and the J segment 7 bases; nucleotides outside the gene matches: 6. Per germline, CDR1 MDHEN and CDR2 SYDVKM.

The genes are TRBV4-1 and TRBJ2-1; D is possibly TRBD2 (7 bases). The CDR3 is 16 amino acids. Trimming cost V 4 bases and J 4 bases, with 17 bases left between them. CDR1 MGHRA and CDR2 YSYEKL come from the germline V gene. CDR3 sequence reads: CASSRGGLAVYNEQFF. The CDR3 DNA follows: TGCGCCAGCAGCCGGGGGGGGCTAGCGGTTTACAATGAGCAGTTCTTC.

The rearrangement links TRBV2 to TRBJ1-5; D not resolved. Germline V CDR1 and CDR2: SNHLY, FYNNEI. CDR3 length: 14 amino acids. Between the trimmed V and J ends, which lost 10 bases and 0 bases, there was a span of 13 bases. The CDR3 DNA is TGTGCCACACGAGGGATTTATAGCAATCAGCCCCAGCATTTT. Translated: CATRGIYSNQPQHF.

The chain has TRBV6-1 and TRBJ1-5; TRBD1 matches 7 bases. Germline V CDR1 and CDR2: MNHNS, SASEGT. This CDR3 spans 13 amino acids. Trimming cost V 6 bases and J 3 bases; bases outside gene matches: 2. The CDR3 spells CASRGTVNQPQHF. The DNA of the CDR3 is TGTGCCAGCAGGGGGACAGTCAATCAGCCCCAGCATTTT.

This chain connects TRBV28 to TRBJ2-7; D is perhaps TRBD1 (7 bases). Trimming shortened V by 5 bases and J by 1 base, and 9 bases separated the two germline ends. This CDR3 region has 13 residues. The germline gives CDR1 MDHEN, CDR2 SYDVKM. DNA of the CDR3: TGTGCCAGCAGTCCAGGGGGGTCCTACGAGCAGTACTTC. This sequence encodes CASSPGGSYEQYF.

This rearrangement joins TRBV9 to TRBJ2-3; 15 bases are a match to TRBD2. The trim removed 4 bases at V and 2 bases at J, leaving 8 bases unmatched. Germline V gene sequence: CDR1 SGDLS, CDR2 YYNGEE. The length of the CDR3 is 18 residues. CDR3: CASSRPGLAGGPTDTQYF. CDR3 sequence (DNA): TGTGCCAGCAGCAGACCGGGACTAGCGGGGGGACCCACAGATACGCAGTATTTT.

The chain recombines TRBV25-1 with TRBJ1-2; a possible D gene is TRBD1 (5 bases). Germline assignment: CDR1 MGHDK and CDR2 SYGVNS. The ends were cut back, 6 bases at V and 6 bases at J, with 14 bases in the middle. This CDR3 is built from 13 residues. The CDR3 here is CASSARTRHGYTF. The CDR3 DNA sequence: TGTGCCAGCAGCGCGAGGACAAGGCATGGCTACACCTTC.